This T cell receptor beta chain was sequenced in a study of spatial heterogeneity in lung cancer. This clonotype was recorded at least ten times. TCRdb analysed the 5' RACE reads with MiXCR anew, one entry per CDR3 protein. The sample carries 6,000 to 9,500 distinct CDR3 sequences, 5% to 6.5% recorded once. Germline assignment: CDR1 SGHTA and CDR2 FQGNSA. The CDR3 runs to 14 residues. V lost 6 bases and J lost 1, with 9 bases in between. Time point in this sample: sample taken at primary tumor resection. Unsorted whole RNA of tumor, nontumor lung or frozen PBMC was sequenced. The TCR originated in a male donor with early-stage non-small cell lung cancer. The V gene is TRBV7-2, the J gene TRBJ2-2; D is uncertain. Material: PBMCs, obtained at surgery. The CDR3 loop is CASRPKGNTGELFF. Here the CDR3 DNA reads TGTGCCAGCAGGCCAAAAGGGAACACCGGGGAGCTGTTTTTT.